This T cell receptor (beta chain) stems from a study of spatial heterogeneity in lung cancer (dated by TCRdb to about 2019). Notes on the research overall: More beta-chain than alpha-chain transcripts were consistently detected, likely reflecting higher beta-chain transcript abundance. In the raw uncorrected reads, each unique combination of TCR and UMI appeared more than ten times on average. The study quantitatively compared TCR alpha and beta repertoires across multiple tumor regions, matched nontumor lung and blood in non-small cell lung cancer. Nonsynonymous mutation counts, determined by whole-exome sequencing of tumor tissue, were related to features of the TCR repertoire. At surgery, fewer than 250 tumor regions, some 61 matched nontumor lung samples and 56 PBMC samples were TCR-sequenced for both alpha and beta chains.

Library method: 5' RACE. The reads were generated on a NextSeq 500. In the TCR library protocol, a unique molecular identifier was attached to each TCR cDNA molecule so that PCR and sequencing errors could be corrected. Regarding the original processing steps: Decombinator tools were used for TCR identification, UMI-based error correction and CDR3 extraction. TCRs above a frequency of 2 per 1,000, corresponding to the top 1% of the tumor frequency distribution, were defined as expanded. Renyi diversity was computed with the R vegan package after each repertoire had been subsampled 100 times to 5,000 TCRs. To build CDR3 similarity networks, amino acid triplet string-kernel similarity was used, and CDR3s were connected when their pairwise similarity was above 0.82. TCRdb trimmed public reads at Q25 via fastp, called clones via MiXCR and kept in-frame beta chains. Every distinct CDR3 protein forms one entry, paired with its most common genes and DNA. The V and J calls follow TCRdb's processing rather than the paper's. The sample table shows around 50,000 distinct CDR3 sequences, and 7.5% to 8% are seen once. The leading ten clones occupy around an eighth of the sample.

The time point label for this specimen denotes: sample taken at primary tumor resection. For TCR sequencing, whole RNA was extracted from tumor and nontumor lung tissue, or from cryopreserved PBMC samples, and no cell sorting was done. The donors were about 71 patients from the lung TRACERx cohort who had early-stage, untreated non-small cell lung cancer. Patients were selected for TCR sequencing only if sufficient RNA was available from at least two tumor regions. Results the study describes overall, beyond this receptor: Ubiquitous expanded tumor TCRs were detected in blood more often at tumor resection than at routine follow-up. Confirming at a functional level the hypothesis that regional TCRs recognize regional mutations was considered to require additional single-cell paired TCR alpha and beta sequencing.

For CDR1 and CDR2, the germline V gene lists MNHNS and SASEGT. At the junction V is shortened by 7 bases and J by 8 bases, with 12 bases in between. Its CDR3 holds 12 amino acids, cysteine through phenylalanine. This entry keeps only the CDR3 DNA: 36 bases, framed from base 1. This clonotype was detected a few times. Its cognate antigen has yet to be identified. No base qualities exist here, and no much larger clone lies one base off it. Recombination joined TRBV6-1 with TRBJ2-1, with no confident D gene call. Sequencing was performed on PBMCs, taken at surgery. The receptor was isolated from a female donor with early-stage non-small cell lung cancer. The CDR3 region: CASTQNSHEQFF. The base sequence is TGTGCCAGCACACAGAATTCGCATGAGCAGTTCTTC.